One and the same sample provided the 7 T cell receptor beta chains below, sequenced in a study of identical twins. MiXCR, applied by TCRdb to the 5' RACE reads, yields one record per CDR3 protein. The data contain 570,000 or so distinct CDR3 sequences, over 8.5% of them seen just once; the ten biggest clones take up 2.5% to 3.5%. These sequences were also reported in another study, on yellow fever vaccine responses in identical twins.

The sample taken for sequencing was PBMCs. The receptors derive from a woman under 30 in good health.

V and J are TRBV5-1 and TRBJ2-7; D is perhaps TRBD2 (6 bases). V lost 0 bases and J lost 3, with 13 bases in between. Per germline, CDR1 SGHRS and CDR2 YFSETQ. CDR3 length: 15 residues. As DNA, the CDR3 is TGCGCCAGCAGCTTGGGGGGGGAACAAGTCTACGAGCAGTACTTC. Its protein is CASSLGGEQVYEQYF.

Many counts were recorded for this clonotype. CDR3 sequence (DNA): TGCGCCAGCAGCTTGGAGAACGAGCAGTACTTC. Translating gives CASSLENEQYF. The chain couples TRBV5-1 to TRBJ2-7; the D is unclear. The germline CDR1 and CDR2 sequences are SGHRS and YFSETQ. V gave up 0 bases and J gave up 5 bases, with 3 bases separating them. CDR3 length: 11 amino acids.

This clonotype has a count of ten or more. The rearrangement joins TRBV19 to TRBJ2-7; tentative D call: TRBD2 (5 bases). The CDR3 runs to 13 residues. The germline V gene encodes CDR1 LNHDA and CDR2 SQIVND (reference sequence). Between the trimmed V and J ends, which lost 3 bases and 3 bases, there was a span of 9 bases. CDR3 bases: TGTGCCAGTAGTATCGAGGGTGGCTACGAGCAGTACTTC. It specifies CASSIEGGYEQYF.

The chain combines TRBV30 with TRBJ2-7, with 7 bases lining up with TRBD1. V lost 5 bases, J lost 1 base, and 8 bases stayed unmatched. CDR1 and CDR2 from the germline V gene are GTSNPN and SVGIG (reference sequence). CDR3 length: 14 amino acids. The CDR3 sequence is CAWWGTDNSYEQYF. CDR3 coding DNA: TGTGCCTGGTGGGGGACAGACAATTCCTACGAGCAGTACTTC.

Details on this clonotype: This may be a read error: a much more frequent sequence differs by one nucleotide. V is TRBV12-3 or TRBV12-4 and J is TRBJ2-7; 9 nucleotides match TRBD1. This CDR3 comprises 14 residues. Trimming removed 5 bases from V and 6 bases from J; junction bases left unmatched: 8. CDR3: CASSLDRGRCEQYF. The CDR3, as DNA: TGTGCCAGCAGTCTCGACAGGGGGAGGTGCGAGCAGTACTTC.

This clonotype was detected ten times or more. This chain uses TRBV4-3 with TRBJ2-3, with D possibly matching TRBD2 (6 bases). Between the trimmed V and J ends, which lost 0 bases and 2 bases, there was a span of 9 bases. CDR3 size: 15 residues. Germline CDR1 is LGHNA and CDR2 is YSLEER. Here the CDR3 reads CASSQDWEVTDTQYF. CDR3 in DNA: TGCGCCAGCAGCCAAGATTGGGAGGTCACAGATACGCAGTATTTT.

The V and J genes are TRBV4-3 and TRBJ2-1; a possible D gene is TRBD2 (6 bases). This CDR3 region has 16 residues. Germline V gives CDR1 LGHNA, CDR2 YSLEER. Trimming pared 0 bases from V and 4 bases from J, leaving 13 bases between. The CDR3 is CASSQDSAGRYNEQFF. DNA of the CDR3: TGCGCCAGCAGCCAAGATTCGGCGGGGAGATACAATGAGCAGTTCTTC.